The entry that follows covers one TCR beta chain sequence. TCRdb re-analysed the RT-PCR reads in MiXCR, keeping a single row per CDR3 protein. The table has roughly 940,000 distinct CDR3 sequences, approximately 19% seen once; the top ten hold roughly 6%. This sample is part of a study of patients and donors after allogeneic stem cell transplantation. The CDR3 has 17 amino acids. V was pared by 2 bases and J by 4 bases, with 13 bases of the junction left unmatched. The source is a human donor who was either an allogeneic HSCT recipient or a stem cell or donor lymphocyte infusion donor (not recorded which). It is not recorded whose cells these are; they may come from a transplant donor. V is TRBV12-3 or TRBV12-4 and J is TRBJ2-5; 7 bases align to TRBD1. Sequencing was performed on blood, either unsorted or a sorted T cell fraction (not recorded which). The CDR3: CASSLPSTRTGRETQYF. CDR3 sequence (DNA): TGTGCCAGCAGTTTACCTTCTACCCGGACAGGACGAGAGACCCAGTACTTC.